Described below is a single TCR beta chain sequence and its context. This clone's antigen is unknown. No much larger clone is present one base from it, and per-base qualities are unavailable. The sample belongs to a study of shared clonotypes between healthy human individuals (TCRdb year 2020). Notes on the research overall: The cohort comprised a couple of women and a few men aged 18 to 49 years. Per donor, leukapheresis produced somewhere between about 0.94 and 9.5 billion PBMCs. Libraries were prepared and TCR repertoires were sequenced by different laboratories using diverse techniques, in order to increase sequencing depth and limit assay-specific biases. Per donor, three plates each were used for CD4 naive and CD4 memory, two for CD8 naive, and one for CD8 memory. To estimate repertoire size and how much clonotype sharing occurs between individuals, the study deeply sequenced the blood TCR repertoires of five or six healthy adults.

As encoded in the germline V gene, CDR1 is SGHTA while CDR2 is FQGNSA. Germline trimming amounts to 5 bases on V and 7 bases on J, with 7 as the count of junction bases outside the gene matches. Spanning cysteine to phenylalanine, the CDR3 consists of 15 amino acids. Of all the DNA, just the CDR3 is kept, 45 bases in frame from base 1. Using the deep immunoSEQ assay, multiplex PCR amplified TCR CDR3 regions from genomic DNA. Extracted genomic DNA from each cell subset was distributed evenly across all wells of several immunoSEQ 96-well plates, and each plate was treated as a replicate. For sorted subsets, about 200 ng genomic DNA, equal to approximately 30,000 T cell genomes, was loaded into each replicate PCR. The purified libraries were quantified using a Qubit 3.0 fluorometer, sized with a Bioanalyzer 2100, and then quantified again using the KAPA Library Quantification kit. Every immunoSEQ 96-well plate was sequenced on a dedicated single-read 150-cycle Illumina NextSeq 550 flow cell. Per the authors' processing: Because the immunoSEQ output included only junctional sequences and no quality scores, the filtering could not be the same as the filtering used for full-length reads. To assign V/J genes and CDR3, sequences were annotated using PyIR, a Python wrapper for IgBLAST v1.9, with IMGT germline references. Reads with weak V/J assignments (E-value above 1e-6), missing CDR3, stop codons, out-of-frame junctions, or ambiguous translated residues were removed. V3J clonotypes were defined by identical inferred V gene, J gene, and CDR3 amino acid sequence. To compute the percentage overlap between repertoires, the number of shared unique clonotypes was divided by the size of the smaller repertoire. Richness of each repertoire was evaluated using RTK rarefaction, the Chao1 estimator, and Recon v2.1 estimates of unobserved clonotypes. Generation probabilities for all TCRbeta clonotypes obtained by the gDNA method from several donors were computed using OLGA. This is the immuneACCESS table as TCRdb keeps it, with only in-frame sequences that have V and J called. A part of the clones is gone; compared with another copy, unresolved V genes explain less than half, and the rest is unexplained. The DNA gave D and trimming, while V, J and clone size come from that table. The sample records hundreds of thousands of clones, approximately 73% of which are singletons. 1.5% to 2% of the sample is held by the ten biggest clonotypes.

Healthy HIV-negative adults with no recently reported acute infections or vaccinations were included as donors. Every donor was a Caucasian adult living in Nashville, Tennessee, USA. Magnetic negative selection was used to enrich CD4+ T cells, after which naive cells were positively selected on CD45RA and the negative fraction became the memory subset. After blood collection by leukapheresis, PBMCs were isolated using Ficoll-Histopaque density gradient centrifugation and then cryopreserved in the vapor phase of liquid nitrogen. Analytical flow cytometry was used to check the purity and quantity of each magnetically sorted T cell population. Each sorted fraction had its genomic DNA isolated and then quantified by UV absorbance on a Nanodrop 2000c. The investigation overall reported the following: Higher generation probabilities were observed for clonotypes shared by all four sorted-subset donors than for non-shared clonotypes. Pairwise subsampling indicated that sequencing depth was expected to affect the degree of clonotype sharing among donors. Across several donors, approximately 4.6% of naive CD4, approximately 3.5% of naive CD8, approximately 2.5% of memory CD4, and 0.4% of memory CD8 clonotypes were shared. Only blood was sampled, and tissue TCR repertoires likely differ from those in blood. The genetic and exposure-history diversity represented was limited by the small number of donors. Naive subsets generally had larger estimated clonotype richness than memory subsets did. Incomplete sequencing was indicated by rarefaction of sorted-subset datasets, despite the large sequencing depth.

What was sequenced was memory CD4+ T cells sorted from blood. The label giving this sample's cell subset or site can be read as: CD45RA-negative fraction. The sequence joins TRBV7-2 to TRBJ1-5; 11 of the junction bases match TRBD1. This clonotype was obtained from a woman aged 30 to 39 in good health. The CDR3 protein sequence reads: CASSDGQGAKQPQHF. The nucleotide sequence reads TGTGCCAGCAGCGATGGACAGGGGGCAAAGCAGCCCCAGCATTTT. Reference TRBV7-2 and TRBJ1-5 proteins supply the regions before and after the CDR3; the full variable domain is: GAGVSQSPSNKVTEKGKDVELRCDPISGHTALYWYRQSLGQGLEFLIYFQGNSAPDKSGLPSDRFSAERTGGSVSTLTIQRTQQEDSAVYLCASSDGQGAKQPQHFGDGTRLSIL.